This is a list of T cell receptor beta chains from one sample in a study of T cells after yellow fever vaccination. TCRdb called the 5' RACE reads again in MiXCR, with one record for every CDR3 protein. The sample yields 550,000 or so distinct CDR3 sequences, less than 20% seen once. Source: PBMCs, taken 15 days after the yellow fever booster vaccination. The receptors come from a man in his thirties or forties who received the YFV17D yellow fever vaccine. CDR3s include the opening cysteine and the closing phenylalanine or tryptophan. The order of the fields is J gene, V gene, CDR3 length, D gene, clone size, CDR3 protein, CDR3 DNA. D genes are given only for firm matches. Clone size is not always given. Where it is, it says once, few, many or a class for expanded clones.

TRBJ2-1 | TRBV21-1 | 18 | . | . | CASSKARGLEPHFNEQFF | TGTGCCAGCAGCAAAGCGCGAGGTTTAGAGCCCCACTTCAATGAGCAGTTCTTC
TRBJ2-2 | TRBV6-1 | 14 | . | many | CASSPEYSTGELFF | TGTGCCAGCAGCCCCGAATACTCCACCGGGGAGCTGTTTTTT
TRBJ1-2 | TRBV7-2 | 13 | . | few | CASSSRDTRGYTF | TGTGCCAGCAGCTCCCGGGACACTCGTGGCTACACCTTC
TRBJ2-1 | TRBV29-1 | 11 | . | . | CSVDPGGEQFF | TGCAGCGTTGACCCCGGCGGTGAGCAGTTCTTC
TRBJ2-1 | TRBV11-2 | 17 | . | . | CASSSDSLREPYNEQFF | TGTGCCAGCAGCTCAGATAGTTTGAGGGAGCCTTACAATGAGCAGTTCTTC
TRBJ2-1 | TRBV4-3 | 15 | TRBD1 | . | CASSQGQGRANEQFF | TGCGCCAGCAGCCAAGGACAGGGCAGGGCCAATGAGCAGTTCTTC
TRBJ2-1 | TRBV12-3/TRBV12-4 | 14 | . | few | CASRSRGPYNEQFF | TGTGCCAGCAGGTCCCGGGGTCCCTACAATGAGCAGTTCTTC
TRBJ2-1 | TRBV18 | 13 | TRBD1 | . | CASSEGANNEQFF | TGTGCCAGCTCAGAGGGGGCGAACAATGAGCAGTTCTTC
TRBJ2-1 | TRBV12-3/TRBV12-4 | 15 | TRBD2 | . | CASSFLGAGVNEQFF | TGTGCCAGCAGTTTTCTAGGAGCGGGAGTCAATGAGCAGTTCTTC
TRBJ2-7 | TRBV5-1 | 21 | TRBD2 | . | CASSLVAVGTSGSPSSYEQYF | TGCGCCAGCAGTTTAGTGGCGGTCGGGACTAGCGGGAGTCCTAGCTCCTACGAGCAGTACTTC
TRBJ2-3 | TRBV29-1 | 14 | TRBD1 | . | CSIAGQGSYDTQYF | TGCAGCATCGCGGGACAGGGCTCCTACGATACGCAGTATTTT
TRBJ2-7 | TRBV7-2 | 14 | TRBD1 | few | CASSVDRVSYEQYF | TGTGCCAGCAGCGTCGACAGGGTGTCCTACGAGCAGTACTTC
TRBJ2-3 | TRBV6-1 | 12 | . | few | CASVGPTDTQYF | TGTGCCAGTGTTGGGCCCACAGATACGCAGTATTTT
TRBJ2-7 | TRBV6-8 | 15 | . | few | CAGRTAVPRNYEQYF | TGTGCCGGGCGGACAGCGGTCCCCAGGAACTACGAGCAGTACTTC
TRBJ2-3 | TRBV20-1 | 13 | TRBD1 | . | CSALNRGQDTQYF | TGCAGTGCTTTAAACAGGGGGCAAGATACGCAGTATTTT
TRBJ2-2 | TRBV5-1 | 17 | TRBD2 | few | CASSRSLAGANTGELFF | TGCGCCAGCAGCCGGTCCTTAGCGGGGGCGAACACCGGGGAGCTGTTTTTT
TRBJ2-1 | TRBV11-3 | 14 | TRBD2 | few | CASSASGRVNEQFF | TGTGCCAGCAGCGCTAGCGGGAGGGTTAATGAGCAGTTCTTC
TRBJ2-3 | TRBV7-2 | 15 | TRBD2 | . | CASSSGTSGLDTQYF | TGTGCCAGCAGCTCCGGGACTAGCGGGCTGGATACGCAGTATTTT
TRBJ1-4 | TRBV5-1 | 14 | . | . | CASSFSATNEKLFF | TGCGCCAGCAGCTTCTCAGCAACTAATGAAAAACTGTTTTTT
TRBJ1-1 | TRBV11-2 | 15 | . | . | CASSLGQISNTEAFF | TGTGCCAGCAGCTTAGGGCAGATTTCGAACACTGAAGCTTTCTTT
TRBJ2-3 | TRBV6-1 | 14 | . | few | CASRPGSSTDTQYF | TGTGCCAGCAGACCCGGGTCTAGCACAGATACGCAGTATTTT
TRBJ2-5 | TRBV15 | 11 | . | . | CATSRGAAQYF | TGTGCCACCAGCAGGGGCGCGGCCCAGTACTTC
TRBJ1-5 | TRBV5-1 | 14 | . | . | CASSPGGVDQPQHF | TGCGCCAGCAGCCCCGGGGGTGTTGATCAGCCCCAGCATTTT
TRBJ2-3 | TRBV5-1 | 17 | TRBD2 | few | CASSQQRPGLAGVGQYF | TGCGCCAGCAGTCAACAGCGTCCGGGACTAGCGGGAGTGGGGCAGTATTTT
TRBJ2-1 | TRBV9 | 12 | . | few | CASSVSGNEQFF | TGTGCCAGCAGCGTATCCGGGAATGAGCAGTTCTTC
TRBJ2-1 | TRBV7-3 | 15 | TRBD2 | . | CASSAQAGGFNEQFF | TGTGCCAGCAGCGCACAAGCGGGAGGTTTCAATGAGCAGTTCTTC
TRBJ1-1 | TRBV29-1 | 11 | . | . | CSVGRDTEAFF | TGCAGCGTTGGAAGGGACACTGAAGCTTTCTTT
TRBJ2-5 | TRBV9 | 17 | . | . | CASSVAPSGQGKETQYF | TGTGCCAGCAGCGTAGCCCCCTCGGGGCAGGGGAAAGAGACCCAGTACTTC
TRBJ2-1 | TRBV12-3/TRBV12-4 | 20 | TRBD2 | few | CASSHPTNLAGVPSYNEQFF | TGTGCCAGCAGTCATCCGACTAACCTAGCGGGAGTCCCATCCTACAATGAGCAGTTCTTC
TRBJ1-1 | TRBV2 | 14 | . | . | CASSEYRGAGEAFF | TGTGCCAGCAGTGAATACCGGGGCGCCGGTGAAGCTTTCTTT
TRBJ2-1 | TRBV20-1 | 12 | TRBD2 | few | CSAPSGNNEQFF | TGCAGTGCTCCCAGCGGGAACAATGAGCAGTTCTTC
TRBJ2-3 | TRBV20-1 | 13 | . | . | CSATDDLTDTQYF | TGCAGTGCTACGGACGACCTCACAGATACGCAGTATTTT
TRBJ2-1 | TRBV7-3 | 13 | . | few | CASSPSYNLEQFF | TGTGCCAGCAGCCCAAGTTATAACCTTGAGCAGTTCTTC
TRBJ2-5 | TRBV24-1 | 15 | . | . | CATSDPGTPGETQYF | TGTGCCACCAGTGATCCCGGGACCCCGGGCGAGACCCAGTACTTC
TRBJ2-7 | TRBV7-8 | 15 | . | . | CASSPSGHFSYEQYF | TGTGCCAGCAGCCCCTCGGGACATTTCTCCTACGAGCAGTACTTC
TRBJ2-1 | TRBV5-1 | 15 | . | few | CASMDETGRLGEQFF | TGCGCCAGCATGGATGAGACAGGGAGGTTGGGTGAGCAGTTCTTC
TRBJ2-1 | TRBV28 | 15 | . | few | CASSLREVHRYEQFF | TGTGCCAGCAGTTTAAGAGAAGTCCATCGCTACGAGCAGTTCTTC
TRBJ2-1 | TRBV24-1 | 11 | . | few | CATSNLNEQFF | TGTGCCACCAGCAACTTAAATGAGCAGTTCTTC
TRBJ2-7 | TRBV5-1 | 15 | TRBD2 | many | CASSSTTSGRYEQYF | TGCGCCAGCAGCTCCACAACCAGCGGGAGATACGAGCAGTACTTC
TRBJ2-5 | TRBV12-3/TRBV12-4 | 16 | . | . | CASSLQQGWVQETQYF | TGTGCCAGCAGCCTCCAGCAGGGCTGGGTCCAAGAGACCCAGTACTTC
TRBJ2-1 | TRBV15 | 16 | TRBD1 | . | CATSGVGTGKHNEQFF | TGTGCCACCAGCGGGGTAGGGACAGGGAAACACAATGAGCAGTTCTTC
TRBJ1-4 | TRBV6-1 | 13 | . | few | CASSELSYEKLFF | TGTGCCAGCAGTGAATTATCATATGAAAAACTGTTTTTT
TRBJ2-5 | TRBV7-9 | 15 | . | . | CASSSGSHLGETQYF | TGTGCCAGCAGCTCCGGGTCCCACCTTGGGGAGACCCAGTACTTC
TRBJ1-4 | TRBV2 | 16 | TRBD1 | . | CASSEGQGGTLGKLFF | TGTGCCAGCAGCGAAGGACAGGGGGGGACTCTTGGAAAACTGTTTTTT
TRBJ2-3 | TRBV10-3 | 13 | . | few | CAISGTPTDTQYF | TGTGCCATCAGTGGGACTCCCACAGATACGCAGTATTTT